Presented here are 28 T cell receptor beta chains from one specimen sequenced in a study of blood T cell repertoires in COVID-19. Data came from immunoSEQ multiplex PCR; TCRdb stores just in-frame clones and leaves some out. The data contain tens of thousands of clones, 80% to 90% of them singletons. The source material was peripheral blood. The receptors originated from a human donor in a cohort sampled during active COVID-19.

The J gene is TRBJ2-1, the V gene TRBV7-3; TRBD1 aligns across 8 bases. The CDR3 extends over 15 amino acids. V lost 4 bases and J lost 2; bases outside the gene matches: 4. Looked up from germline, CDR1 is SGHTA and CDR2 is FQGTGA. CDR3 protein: CASSSGQGTYNEQFF. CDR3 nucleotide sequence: TGTGCCAGCAGCTCCGGACAGGGAACCTACAATGAGCAGTTCTTC. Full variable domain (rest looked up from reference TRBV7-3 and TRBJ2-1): GAGVSQTPSNKVTEKGKYVELRCDPISGHTALYWYRQSLGQGPEFLIYFQGTGAADDSGLPNDRFFAVRPEGSVSTLKIQRTERGDSAVYLCASSSGQGTYNEQFFGPGTRLTVL.

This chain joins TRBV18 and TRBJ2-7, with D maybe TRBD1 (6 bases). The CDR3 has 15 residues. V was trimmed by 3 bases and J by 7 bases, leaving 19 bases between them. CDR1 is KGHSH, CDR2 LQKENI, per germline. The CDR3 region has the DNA TGTGCCAGCTCACCCTACAGGGACCAAAATTATGAGCAGTACTTC. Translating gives CASSPYRDQNYEQYF. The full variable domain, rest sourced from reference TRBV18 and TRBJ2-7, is NAGVMQNPRHLVRRRGQEARLRCSPMKGHSHVYWYRQLPEEGLKFMVYLQKENIIDESGMPKERFSAEFPKEGPSILRIQQVVRGDSAAYFCASSPYRDQNYEQYFGPGTRLTVT.

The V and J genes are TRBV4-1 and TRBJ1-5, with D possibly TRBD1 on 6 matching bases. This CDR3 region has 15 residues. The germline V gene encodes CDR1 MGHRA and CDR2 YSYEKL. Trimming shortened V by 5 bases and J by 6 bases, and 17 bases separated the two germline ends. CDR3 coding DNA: TGCGCCAGCAGCTCAGACAGGATCCCCCGTCAGCCCCAGCATTTT. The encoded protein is CASSSDRIPRQPQHF.

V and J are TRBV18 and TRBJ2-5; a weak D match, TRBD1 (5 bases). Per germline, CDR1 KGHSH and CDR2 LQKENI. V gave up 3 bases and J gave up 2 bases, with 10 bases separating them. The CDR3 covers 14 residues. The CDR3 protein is CASSPTSGQETQYF. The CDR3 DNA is TGTGCCAGCTCACCCACATCAGGGCAAGAGACCCAGTACTTC. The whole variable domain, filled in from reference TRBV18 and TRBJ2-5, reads NAGVMQNPRHLVRRRGQEARLRCSPMKGHSHVYWYRQLPEEGLKFMVYLQKENIIDESGMPKERFSAEFPKEGPSILRIQQVVRGDSAAYFCASSPTSGQETQYFGPGTRLLVL.

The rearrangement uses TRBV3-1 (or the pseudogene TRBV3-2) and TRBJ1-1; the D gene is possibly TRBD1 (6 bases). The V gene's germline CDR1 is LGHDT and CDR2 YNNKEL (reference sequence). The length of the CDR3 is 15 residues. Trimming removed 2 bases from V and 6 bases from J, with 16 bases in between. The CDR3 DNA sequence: TGTGCCAGCAGCCAAACAGGGATGGTGGTCCCTGAAGCTTTCTTT. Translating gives CASSQTGMVVPEAFF.

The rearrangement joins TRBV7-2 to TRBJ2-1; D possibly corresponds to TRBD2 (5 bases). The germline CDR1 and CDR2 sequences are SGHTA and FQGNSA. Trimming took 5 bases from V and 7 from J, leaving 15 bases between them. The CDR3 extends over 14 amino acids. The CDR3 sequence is CASSPPPGLNEQFF. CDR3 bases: TGTGCCAGCAGCCCGCCCCCGGGGTTAAATGAGCAGTTCTTC.

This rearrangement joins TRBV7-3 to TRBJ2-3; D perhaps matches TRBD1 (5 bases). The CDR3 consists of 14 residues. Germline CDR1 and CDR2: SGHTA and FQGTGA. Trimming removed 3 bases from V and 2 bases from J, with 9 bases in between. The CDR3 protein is CASSFDRFTDTQYF. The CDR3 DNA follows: TGTGCCAGCAGCTTTGACAGATTCACAGATACGCAGTATTTT.

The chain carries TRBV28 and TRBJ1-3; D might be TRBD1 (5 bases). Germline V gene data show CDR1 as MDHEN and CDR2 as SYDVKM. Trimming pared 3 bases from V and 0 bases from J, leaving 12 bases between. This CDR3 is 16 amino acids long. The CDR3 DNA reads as TGTGCCAGCAGTTTTAGGGGCCTGGACTCTGGAAACACCATATATTTT. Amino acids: CASSFRGLDSGNTIYF.

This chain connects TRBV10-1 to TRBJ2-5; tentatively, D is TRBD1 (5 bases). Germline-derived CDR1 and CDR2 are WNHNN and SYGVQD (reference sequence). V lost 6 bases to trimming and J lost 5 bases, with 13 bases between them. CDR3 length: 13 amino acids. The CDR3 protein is CASSRARAETQYF. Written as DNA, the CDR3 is TGCGCCAGCAGCCGAGCCAGGGCGGAGACCCAGTACTTC.

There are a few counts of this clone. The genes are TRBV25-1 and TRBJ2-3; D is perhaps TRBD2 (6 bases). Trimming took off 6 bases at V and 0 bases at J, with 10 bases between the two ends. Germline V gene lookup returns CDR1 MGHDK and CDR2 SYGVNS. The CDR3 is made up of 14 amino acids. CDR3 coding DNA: TGTGCCAGCAGGGGTGGGGGGAGCACAGATACGCAGTATTTT. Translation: CASRGGGSTDTQYF.

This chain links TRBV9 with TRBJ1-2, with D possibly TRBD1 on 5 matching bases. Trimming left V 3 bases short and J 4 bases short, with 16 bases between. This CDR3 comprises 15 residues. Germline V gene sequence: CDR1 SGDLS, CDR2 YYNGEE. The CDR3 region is CASSANRPEIYGYTF. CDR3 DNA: TGTGCCAGCAGCGCGAACAGGCCTGAAATCTATGGCTACACCTTC.

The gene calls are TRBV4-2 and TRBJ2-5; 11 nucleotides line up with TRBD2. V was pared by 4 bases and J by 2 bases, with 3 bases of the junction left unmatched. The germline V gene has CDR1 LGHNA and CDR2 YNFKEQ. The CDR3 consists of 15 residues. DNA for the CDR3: TGTGCCAGCAGCCTGACTAGCGGGGCTCAAGAGACCCAGTACTTC. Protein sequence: CASSLTSGAQETQYF.

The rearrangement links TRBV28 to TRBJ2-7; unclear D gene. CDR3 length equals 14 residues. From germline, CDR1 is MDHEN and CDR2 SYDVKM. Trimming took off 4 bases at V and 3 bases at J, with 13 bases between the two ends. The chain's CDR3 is CASSSSPPRYEQYF. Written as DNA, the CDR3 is TGTGCCAGCAGTTCCTCCCCTCCCCGCTACGAGCAGTACTTC.

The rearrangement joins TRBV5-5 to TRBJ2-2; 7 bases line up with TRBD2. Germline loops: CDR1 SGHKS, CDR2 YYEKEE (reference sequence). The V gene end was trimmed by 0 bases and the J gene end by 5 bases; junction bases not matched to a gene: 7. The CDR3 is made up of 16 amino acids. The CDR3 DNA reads TGTGCCAGCAGCTTGGGTGCGACTAGCAGGACCGGGGAGCTGTTTTTT. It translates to CASSLGATSRTGELFF.

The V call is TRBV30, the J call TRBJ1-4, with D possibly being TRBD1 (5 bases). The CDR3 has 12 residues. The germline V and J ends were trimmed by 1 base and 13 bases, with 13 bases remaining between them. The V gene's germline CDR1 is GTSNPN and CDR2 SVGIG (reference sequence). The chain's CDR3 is CAWSEAGRGLFF. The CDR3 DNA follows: TGTGCCTGGAGTGAGGCGGGACGGGGACTGTTTTTT. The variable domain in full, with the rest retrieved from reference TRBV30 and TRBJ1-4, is SQTIHQWPATLVQPVGSPLSLECTVEGTSNPNLYWYRQAAGRGLQLLFYSVGIGQISSEVPQNLSASRPQDRQFILSSKKLLLSDSGFYLCAWSEAGRGLFFGSGTQLSVL.

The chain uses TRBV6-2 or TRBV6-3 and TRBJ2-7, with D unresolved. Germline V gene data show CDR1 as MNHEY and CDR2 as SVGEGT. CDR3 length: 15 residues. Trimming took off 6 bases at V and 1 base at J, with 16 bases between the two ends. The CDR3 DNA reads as TGTGCCAGCAGCTCCTCCCTCCTAGGTTCCTACGAGCAGTACTTC. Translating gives CASSSSLLGSYEQYF.

The CDR3 DNA reads TGCGCCAGCAGCCTCAGACCGGGATACGAGCAGTACTTC. Translated, it gives CASSLRPGYEQYF. This rearrangement joins TRBV5-1 to TRBJ2-7, with D possibly being TRBD2 (5 bases). The ends were cut back, 4 bases at V and 4 bases at J, with 12 bases in the middle. Germline CDR1 reads SGHRS; CDR2 reads YFSETQ. The CDR3 length is 13 residues.

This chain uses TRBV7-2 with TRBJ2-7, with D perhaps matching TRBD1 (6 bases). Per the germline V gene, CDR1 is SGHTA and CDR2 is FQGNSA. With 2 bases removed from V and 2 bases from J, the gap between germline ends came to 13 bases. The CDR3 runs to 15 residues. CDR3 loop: CASSLITGTPYEQYF. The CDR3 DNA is TGTGCCAGCAGCTTAATAACCGGGACACCCTACGAGCAGTACTTC.

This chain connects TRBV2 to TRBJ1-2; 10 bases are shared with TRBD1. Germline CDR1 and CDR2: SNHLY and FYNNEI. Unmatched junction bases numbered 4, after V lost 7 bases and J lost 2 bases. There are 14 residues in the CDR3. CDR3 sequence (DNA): TGTGCCAGCATCAGGGACAGGGGAAACTATGGCTACACCTTC. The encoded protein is CASIRDRGNYGYTF.

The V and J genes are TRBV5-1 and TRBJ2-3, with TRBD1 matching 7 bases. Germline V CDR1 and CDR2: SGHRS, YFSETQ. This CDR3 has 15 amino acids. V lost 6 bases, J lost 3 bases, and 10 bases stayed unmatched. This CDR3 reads CASNETPRGTDTQYF. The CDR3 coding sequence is TGCGCCAGCAACGAGACACCCAGGGGGACAGATACGCAGTATTTT. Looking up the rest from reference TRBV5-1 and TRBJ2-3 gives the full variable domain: KAGVTQTPRYLIKTRGQQVTLSCSPISGHRSVSWYQQTPGQGLQFLFEYFSETQRNKGNFPGRFSGRQFSNSRSEMNVSTLELGDSALYLCASNETPRGTDTQYFGPGTRLTVL.

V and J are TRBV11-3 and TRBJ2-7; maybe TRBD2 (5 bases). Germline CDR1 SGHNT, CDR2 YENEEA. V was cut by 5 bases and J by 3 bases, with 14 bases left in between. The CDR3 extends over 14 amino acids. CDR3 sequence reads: CASSPGGHVYEQYF. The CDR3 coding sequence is TGTGCCAGCAGCCCCGGCGGGCACGTCTACGAGCAGTACTTC.

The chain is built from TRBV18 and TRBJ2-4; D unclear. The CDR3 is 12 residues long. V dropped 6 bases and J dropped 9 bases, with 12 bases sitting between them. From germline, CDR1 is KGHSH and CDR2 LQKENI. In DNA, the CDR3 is TGTGCCAGCTCGTCCGAGGTGGGCATTCAGTACTTC. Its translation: CASSSEVGIQYF.

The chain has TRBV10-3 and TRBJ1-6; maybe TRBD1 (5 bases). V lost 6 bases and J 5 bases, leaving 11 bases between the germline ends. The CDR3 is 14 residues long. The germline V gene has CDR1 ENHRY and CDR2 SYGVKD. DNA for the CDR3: TGTGCCATCAGGGTCCGGGGGGATAATTCACCCCTCCACTTT. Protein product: CAIRVRGDNSPLHF.

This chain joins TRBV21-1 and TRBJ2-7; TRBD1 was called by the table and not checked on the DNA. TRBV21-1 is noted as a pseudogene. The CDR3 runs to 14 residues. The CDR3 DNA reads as TGTGCCAGCAGCAGGGCCAGGGTGGTTTCGGAGCAGTACTTC. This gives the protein CASSRARVVSEQYF.

In DNA form, the CDR3 reads TGTGCCACCAGACTAGCGGGCCTCTACGAGCAGTACTTC. Translated: CATRLAGLYEQYF. This sequence joins TRBV28 and TRBJ2-7, with 10 bases matching TRBD2. With 10 bases clipped from V and 3 bases from J, the junction kept 6 bases outside the gene matches. The CDR3 is made up of 13 amino acids. Germline V gives CDR1 MDHEN, CDR2 SYDVKM.

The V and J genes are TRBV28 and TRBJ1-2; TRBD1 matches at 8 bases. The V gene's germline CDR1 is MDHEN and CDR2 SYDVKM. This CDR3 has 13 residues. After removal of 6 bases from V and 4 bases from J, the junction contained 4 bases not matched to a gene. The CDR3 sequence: CASSTGTGYGYTF. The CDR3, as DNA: TGTGCCAGCAGCACCGGGACAGGCTATGGCTACACCTTC.

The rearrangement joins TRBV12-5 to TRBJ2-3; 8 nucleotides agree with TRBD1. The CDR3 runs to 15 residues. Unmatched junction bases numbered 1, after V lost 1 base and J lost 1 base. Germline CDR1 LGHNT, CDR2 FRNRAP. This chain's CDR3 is CASGLGDRRTDTQYF. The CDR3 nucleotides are TGTGCTAGTGGTTTGGGGGACAGGCGCACAGATACGCAGTATTTT.

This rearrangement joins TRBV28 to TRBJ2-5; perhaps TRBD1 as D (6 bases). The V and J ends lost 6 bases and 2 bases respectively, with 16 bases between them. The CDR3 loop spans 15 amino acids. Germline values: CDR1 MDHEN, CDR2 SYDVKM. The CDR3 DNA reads TGTGCCAGCAGGCCCCCGGGACACCAACAAGAGACCCAGTACTTC. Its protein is CASRPPGHQQETQYF.